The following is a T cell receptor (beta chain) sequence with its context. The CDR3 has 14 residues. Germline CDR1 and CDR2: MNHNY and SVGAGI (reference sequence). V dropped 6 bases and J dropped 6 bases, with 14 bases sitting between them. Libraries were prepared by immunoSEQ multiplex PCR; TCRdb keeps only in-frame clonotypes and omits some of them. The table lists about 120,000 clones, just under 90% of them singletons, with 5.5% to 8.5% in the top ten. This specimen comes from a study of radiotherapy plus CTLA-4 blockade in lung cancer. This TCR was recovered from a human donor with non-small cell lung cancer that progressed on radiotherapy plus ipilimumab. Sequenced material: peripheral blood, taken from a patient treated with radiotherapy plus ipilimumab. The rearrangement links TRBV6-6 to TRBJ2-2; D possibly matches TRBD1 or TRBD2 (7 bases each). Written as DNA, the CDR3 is TGTGCCAGCAGGCCAGGGGGGGGCGCCGGGGAGCTGTTTTTT. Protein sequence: CASRPGGGAGELFF.